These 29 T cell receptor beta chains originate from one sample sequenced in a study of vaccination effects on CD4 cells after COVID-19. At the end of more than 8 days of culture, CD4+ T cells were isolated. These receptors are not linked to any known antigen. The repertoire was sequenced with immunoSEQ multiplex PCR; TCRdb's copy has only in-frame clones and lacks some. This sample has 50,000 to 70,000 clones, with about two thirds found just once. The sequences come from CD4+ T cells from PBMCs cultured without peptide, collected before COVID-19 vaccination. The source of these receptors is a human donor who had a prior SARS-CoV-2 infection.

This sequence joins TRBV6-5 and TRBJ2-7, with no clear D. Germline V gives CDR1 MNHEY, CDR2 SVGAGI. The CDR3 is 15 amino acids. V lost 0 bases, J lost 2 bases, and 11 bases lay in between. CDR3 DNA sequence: TGTGCCAGCAGTTACTCCAGTCAGGAACCCTACGAGCAGTACTTC. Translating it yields CASSYSSQEPYEQYF.

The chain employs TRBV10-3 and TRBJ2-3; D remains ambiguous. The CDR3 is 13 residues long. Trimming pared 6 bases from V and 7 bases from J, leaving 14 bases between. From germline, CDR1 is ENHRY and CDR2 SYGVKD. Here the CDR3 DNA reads TGTGCCATCAGGGAAGGCGTGGCGAATACGCAGTATTTT. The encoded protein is CAIREGVANTQYF.

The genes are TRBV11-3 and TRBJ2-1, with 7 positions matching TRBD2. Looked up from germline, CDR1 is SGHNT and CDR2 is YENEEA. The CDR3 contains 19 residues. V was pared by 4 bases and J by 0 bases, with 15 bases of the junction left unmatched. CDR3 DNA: TGTGCCAGCAGCTCGATACTAGGGACGCGGACTAGCTCCTACAATGAGCAGTTCTTC. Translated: CASSSILGTRTSSYNEQFF.

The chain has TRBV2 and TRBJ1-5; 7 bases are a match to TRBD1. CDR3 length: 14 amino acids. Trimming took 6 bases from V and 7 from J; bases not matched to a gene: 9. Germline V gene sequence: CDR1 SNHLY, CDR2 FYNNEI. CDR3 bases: TGTGCCAGCAGACGCGACAGGGAAGGCCAGCCCCAGCATTTT. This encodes CASRRDREGQPQHF.

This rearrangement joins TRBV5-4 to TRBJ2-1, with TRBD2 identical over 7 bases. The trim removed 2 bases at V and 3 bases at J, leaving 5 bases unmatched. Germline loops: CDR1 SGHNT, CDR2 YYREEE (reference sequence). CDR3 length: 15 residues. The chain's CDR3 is CASSFGTSVYNEQFF. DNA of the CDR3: TGTGCCAGCAGCTTTGGCACTAGCGTCTACAATGAGCAGTTCTTC.

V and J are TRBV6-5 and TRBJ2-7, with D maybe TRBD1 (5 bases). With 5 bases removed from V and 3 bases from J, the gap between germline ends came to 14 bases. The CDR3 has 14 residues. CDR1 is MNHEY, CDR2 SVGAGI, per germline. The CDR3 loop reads CASSNQGSGYEQYF. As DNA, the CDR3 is TGTGCCAGCAGTAACCAGGGTTCGGGCTACGAGCAGTACTTC.

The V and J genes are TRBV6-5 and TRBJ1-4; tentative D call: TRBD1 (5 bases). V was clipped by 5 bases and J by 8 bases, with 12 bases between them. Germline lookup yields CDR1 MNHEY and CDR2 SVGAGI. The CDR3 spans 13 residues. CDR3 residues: CASSPLGGEKLFF. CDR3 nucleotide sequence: TGTGCCAGCAGTCCCCTGGGGGGGGAAAAACTGTTTTTT.

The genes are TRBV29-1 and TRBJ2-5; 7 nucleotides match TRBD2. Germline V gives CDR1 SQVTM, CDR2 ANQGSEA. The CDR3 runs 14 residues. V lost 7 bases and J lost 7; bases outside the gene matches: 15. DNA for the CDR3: TGCAGCGCCCGGCCCGGGACTACTACATCGACCCAGTACTTC. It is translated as CSARPGTTTSTQYF.

Here the CDR3 reads CASRKGRREYTGELFF. CDR3 nucleotide sequence: TGCGCCAGCCGCAAGGGTCGACGGGAGTATACCGGGGAGCTGTTTTTT. This rearrangement joins TRBV4-3 to TRBJ2-2; tentatively, D is TRBD2 (6 bases). The CDR3 totals 16 residues. The V end lost 8 bases, the J end lost 5 bases, and 21 bases lay between the germline ends. CDR1 is LGHNA and CDR2 is YSLEER in the germline V gene.

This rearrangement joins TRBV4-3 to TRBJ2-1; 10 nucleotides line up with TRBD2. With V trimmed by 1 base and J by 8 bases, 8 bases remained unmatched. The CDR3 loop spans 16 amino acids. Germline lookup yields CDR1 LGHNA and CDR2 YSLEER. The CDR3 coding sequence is TGCGCCAGCAGCCAAGGATCTAGCGGGAGTTGGGATGAGCAGTTCTTC. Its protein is CASSQGSSGSWDEQFF.

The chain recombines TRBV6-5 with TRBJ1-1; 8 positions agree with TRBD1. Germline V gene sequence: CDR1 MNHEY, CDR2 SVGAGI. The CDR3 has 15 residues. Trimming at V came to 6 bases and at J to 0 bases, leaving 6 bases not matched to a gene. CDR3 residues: CASSRGQGLNTEAFF. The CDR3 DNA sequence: TGTGCCAGCAGCCGAGGACAGGGTTTGAACACTGAAGCTTTCTTT.

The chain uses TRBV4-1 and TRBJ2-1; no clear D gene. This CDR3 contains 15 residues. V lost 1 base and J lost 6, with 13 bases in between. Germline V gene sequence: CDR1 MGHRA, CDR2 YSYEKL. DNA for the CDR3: TGCGCCAGCAGCCAAGCTCTAGTTGTACGCAATGAGCAGTTCTTC. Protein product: CASSQALVVRNEQFF.

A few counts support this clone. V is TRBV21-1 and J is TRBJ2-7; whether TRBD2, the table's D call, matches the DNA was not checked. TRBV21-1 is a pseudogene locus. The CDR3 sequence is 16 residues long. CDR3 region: CASSKQGLAGHYEQYF. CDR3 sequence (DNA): TGTGCCAGCAGCAAGCAGGGACTAGCGGGCCACTACGAGCAGTACTTC.

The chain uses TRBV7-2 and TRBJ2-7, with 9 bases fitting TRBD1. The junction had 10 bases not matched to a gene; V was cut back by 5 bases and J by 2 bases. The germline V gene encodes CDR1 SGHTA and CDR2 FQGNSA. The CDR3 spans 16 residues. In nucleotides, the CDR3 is TGTGCCAGCAGCCCGACAGGGGGTAGGGGTACCTACGAGCAGTACTTC. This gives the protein CASSPTGGRGTYEQYF.

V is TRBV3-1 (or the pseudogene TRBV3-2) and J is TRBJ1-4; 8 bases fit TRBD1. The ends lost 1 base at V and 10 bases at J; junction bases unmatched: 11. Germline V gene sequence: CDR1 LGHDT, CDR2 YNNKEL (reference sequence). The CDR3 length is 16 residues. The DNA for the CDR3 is TGTGCCAGCAGCCAAGGGATGACAGGGGAACTGGGAAAACTGTTTTTT. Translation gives CASSQGMTGELGKLFF.

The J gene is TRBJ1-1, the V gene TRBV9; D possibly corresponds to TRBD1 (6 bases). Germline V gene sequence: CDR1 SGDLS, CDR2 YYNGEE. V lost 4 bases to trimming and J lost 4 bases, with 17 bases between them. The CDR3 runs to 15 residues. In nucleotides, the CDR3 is TGTGCCAGCAGCTCCCTAGGGGGAAGACTCACTGAAGCTTTCTTT. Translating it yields CASSSLGGRLTEAFF.

The DNA of the CDR3 is TGTGCCAGCAGTCCGACGGACAGGGTAGAGTGGGAGAACACTGAAGCTTTCTTT. Residues: CASSPTDRVEWENTEAFF. This chain uses TRBV27 with TRBJ1-1; 8 bases line up with TRBD1. The CDR3 has 18 residues. Germline CDR1 MNHEY, CDR2 SMNVEV (reference sequence). After removal of 5 bases from V and 1 base from J, the junction contained 15 bases not matched to a gene.

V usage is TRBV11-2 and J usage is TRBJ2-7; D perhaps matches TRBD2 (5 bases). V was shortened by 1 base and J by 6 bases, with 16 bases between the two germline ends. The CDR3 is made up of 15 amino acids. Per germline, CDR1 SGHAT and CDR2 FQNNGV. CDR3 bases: TGTGCCAGCAGCTTAGGAGGAGGTTCGGTCTTCGAGCAGTACTTC. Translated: CASSLGGGSVFEQYF.

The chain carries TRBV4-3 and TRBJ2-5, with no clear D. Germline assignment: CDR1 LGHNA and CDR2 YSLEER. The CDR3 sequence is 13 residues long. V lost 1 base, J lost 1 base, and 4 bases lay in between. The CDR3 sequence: CASSQGGQETQYF. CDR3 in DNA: TGCGCCAGCAGCCAAGGGGGCCAAGAGACCCAGTACTTC.

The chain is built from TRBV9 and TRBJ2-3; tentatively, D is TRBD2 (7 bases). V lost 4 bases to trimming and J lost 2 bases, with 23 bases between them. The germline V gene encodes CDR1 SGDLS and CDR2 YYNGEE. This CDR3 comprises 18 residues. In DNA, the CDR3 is TGTGCCAGCAGCCCTCAAGCGAGTCGGGGGGCTGCCACAGATACGCAGTATTTT. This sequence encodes CASSPQASRGAATDTQYF.

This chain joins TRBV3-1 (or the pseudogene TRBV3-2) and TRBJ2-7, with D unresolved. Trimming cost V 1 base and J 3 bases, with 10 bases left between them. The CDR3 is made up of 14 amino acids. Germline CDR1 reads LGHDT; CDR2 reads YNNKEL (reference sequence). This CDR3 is CASSQGPGVYEQYF. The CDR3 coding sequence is TGTGCCAGCAGCCAAGGGCCAGGCGTCTACGAGCAGTACTTC.

In DNA form, the CDR3 reads TGTGCCAGCAGCCTCGTACAGGGGGGCCACGAGCAGTACTTC. This sequence encodes CASSLVQGGHEQYF. The chain uses TRBV5-4 and TRBJ2-7, with 8 bases that match TRBD1. J was trimmed by 5 bases and V by 4 bases; bases with no gene match: 8. The CDR3 has 14 amino acids. CDR1 and CDR2 from the germline V gene are SGHNT and YYREEE (reference sequence). Supplemented by reference TRBV5-4 and TRBJ2-7, the full variable domain reads ETGVTQSPTHLIKTRGQQVTLRCSSQSGHNTVSWYQQALGQGPQFIFQYYREEENGRGNFPPRFSGLQFPNYSSELNVNALELDDSALYLCASSLVQGGHEQYFGPGTRLTVT.

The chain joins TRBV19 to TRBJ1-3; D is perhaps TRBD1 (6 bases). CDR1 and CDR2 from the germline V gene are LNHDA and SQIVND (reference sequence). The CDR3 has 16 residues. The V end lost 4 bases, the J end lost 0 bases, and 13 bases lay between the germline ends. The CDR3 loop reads CASSTTGSSSGNTIYF. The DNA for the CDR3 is TGTGCCAGTAGTACGACAGGCTCGAGCTCTGGAAACACCATATATTTT.

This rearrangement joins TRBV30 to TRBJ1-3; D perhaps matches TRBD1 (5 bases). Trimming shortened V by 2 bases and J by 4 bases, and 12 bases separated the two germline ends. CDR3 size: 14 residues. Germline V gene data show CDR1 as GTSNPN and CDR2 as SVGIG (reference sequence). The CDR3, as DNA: TGTGCCTGGAGTCGTGACTGGGGGGGAAACACCATATATTTT. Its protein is CAWSRDWGGNTIYF.

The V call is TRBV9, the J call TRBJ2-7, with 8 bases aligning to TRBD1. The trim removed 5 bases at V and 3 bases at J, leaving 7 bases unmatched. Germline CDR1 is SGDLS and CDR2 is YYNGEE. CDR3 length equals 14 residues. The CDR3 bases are TGTGCCAGCAGTACCGGACAGGGTGGCTACGAGCAGTACTTC. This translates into CASSTGQGGYEQYF.

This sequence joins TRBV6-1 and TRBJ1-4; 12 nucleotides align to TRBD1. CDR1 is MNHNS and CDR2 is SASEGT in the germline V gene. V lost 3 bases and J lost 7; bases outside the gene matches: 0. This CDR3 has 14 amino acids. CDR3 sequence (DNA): TGTGCCAGCAGTGAGGGACAGGGGGCTGAAAAACTGTTTTTT. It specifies CASSEGQGAEKLFF.

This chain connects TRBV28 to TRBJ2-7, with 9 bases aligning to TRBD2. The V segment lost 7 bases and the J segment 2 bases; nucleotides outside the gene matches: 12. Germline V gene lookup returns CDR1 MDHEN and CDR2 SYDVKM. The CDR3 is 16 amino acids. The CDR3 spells CASTRRTSAETYEQYF. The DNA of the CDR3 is TGTGCCAGCACCCGCCGGACTAGCGCCGAAACCTACGAGCAGTACTTC.

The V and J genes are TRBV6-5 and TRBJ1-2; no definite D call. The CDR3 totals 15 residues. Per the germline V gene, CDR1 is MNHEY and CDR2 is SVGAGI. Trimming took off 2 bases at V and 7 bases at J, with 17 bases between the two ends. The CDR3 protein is CASSYAVGIPLGYTF. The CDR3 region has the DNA TGTGCCAGCAGTTACGCCGTAGGAATCCCTCTTGGCTACACCTTC.

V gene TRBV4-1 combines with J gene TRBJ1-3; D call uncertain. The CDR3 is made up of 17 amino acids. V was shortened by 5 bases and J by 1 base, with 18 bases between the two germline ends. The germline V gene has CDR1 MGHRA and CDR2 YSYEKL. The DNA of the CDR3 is TGCGCCAGCAGCTTTACGGACGGGTTTAGTTCTGGAAACACCATATATTTT. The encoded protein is CASSFTDGFSSGNTIYF.